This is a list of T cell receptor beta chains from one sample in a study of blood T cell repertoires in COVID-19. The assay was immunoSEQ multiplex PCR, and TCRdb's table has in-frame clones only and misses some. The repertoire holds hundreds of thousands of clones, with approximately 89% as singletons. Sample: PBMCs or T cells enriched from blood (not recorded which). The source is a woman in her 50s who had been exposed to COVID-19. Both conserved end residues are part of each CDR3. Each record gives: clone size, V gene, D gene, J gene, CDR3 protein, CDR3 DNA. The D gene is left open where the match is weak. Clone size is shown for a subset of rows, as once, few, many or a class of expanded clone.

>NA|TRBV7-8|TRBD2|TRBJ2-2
CASSPGGVYTGELFF
TGTGCCAGCAGCCCCGGGGGGGTTTACACCGGGGAGCTGTTTTTT
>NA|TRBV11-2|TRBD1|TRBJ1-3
CASRPGQTGNTIYF
TGTGCCAGCAGACCGGGACAGACGGGAAACACCATATATTTT
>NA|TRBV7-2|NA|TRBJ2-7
CASTTPGFSYEQYF
TGTGCCAGCACTACTCCGGGGTTTTCGTACGAGCAGTACTTC
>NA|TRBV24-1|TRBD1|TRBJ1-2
CATSEKGARSYYGYTF
TGTGCCACCAGTGAAAAGGGGGCGCGGTCCTACTATGGCTACACCTTC
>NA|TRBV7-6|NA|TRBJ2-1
CASSSQGRDYNEQFF
TGTGCCAGCAGTTCTCAGGGGAGAGATTACAATGAGCAGTTCTTC
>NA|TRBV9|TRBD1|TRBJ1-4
CASSDNPGQPNEKLFF
TGTGCCAGCAGCGATAATCCGGGACAGCCTAATGAAAAACTGTTTTTT
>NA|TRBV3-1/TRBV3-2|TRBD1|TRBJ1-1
CASSERGRGLAERGAFF
TGTGCCAGCAGCGAGAGGGGAAGGGGGCTTGCTGAGCGTGGGGCTTTCTTT
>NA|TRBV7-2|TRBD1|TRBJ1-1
CASSFNRGPNTEAFF
TGTGCCAGCAGCTTTAACAGGGGGCCGAACACTGAAGCTTTCTTT
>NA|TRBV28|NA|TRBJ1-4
CASSFPATNEKLFF
TGTGCCAGCAGTTTCCCCGCAACTAATGAAAAACTGTTTTTT
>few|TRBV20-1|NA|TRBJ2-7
CSANRESEQYF
TGCAGTGCTAACAGGGAGAGCGAGCAGTACTTC
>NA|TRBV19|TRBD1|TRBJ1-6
CASSNEDRGISPLHF
TGTGCCAGTAGTAATGAGGACAGGGGAATATCACCCCTCCACTTT
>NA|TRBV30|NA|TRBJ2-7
CAWSVGQYEQYF
TGTGCCTGGAGTGTAGGACAGTACGAGCAGTACTTC
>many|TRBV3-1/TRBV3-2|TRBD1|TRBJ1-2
CASSARDRIYTF
TGTGCCAGCAGCGCCCGGGACAGAATCTACACCTTC
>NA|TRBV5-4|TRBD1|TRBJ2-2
CASRQGAAGTGELFF
TGTGCCAGCAGACAGGGGGCTGCAGGGACCGGGGAGCTGTTTTTT
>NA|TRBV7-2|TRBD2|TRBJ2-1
CASSLQHKAGGPYNEQFF
TGTGCCAGCAGCTTGCAACATAAAGCGGGGGGGCCCTACAATGAGCAGTTCTTC
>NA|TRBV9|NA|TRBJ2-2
CASTTREAGGGRELFF
TGTGCCAGCACCACCCGGGAGGCAGGGGGCGGGAGGGAGCTGTTTTTT
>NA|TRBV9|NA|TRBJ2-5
CASSGGSAGQETQYF
TGTGCCAGCAGCGGGGGATCGGCGGGCCAAGAGACCCAGTACTTC
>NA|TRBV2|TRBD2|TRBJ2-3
CASSGTRLAGGAPRDTQYF
TGTGCCAGCAGTGGAACCAGACTAGCGGGGGGCGCCCCCAGGGATACGCAGTATTTT
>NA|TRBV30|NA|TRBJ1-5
CAWSLPGVNQPQHF
TGTGCCTGGAGTCTTCCAGGGGTCAATCAGCCCCAGCATTTT
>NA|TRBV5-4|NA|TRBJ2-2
CASSLSRDTGELFF
TGTGCCAGCAGCTTGTCACGAGACACCGGGGAGCTGTTTTTT
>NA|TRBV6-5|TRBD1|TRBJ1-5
CASSSTGSYSNQPQHF
TGTGCCAGCAGTTCGACAGGGTCCTATAGCAATCAGCCCCAGCATTTT
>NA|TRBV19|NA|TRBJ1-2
CASSINRPLDYGYTF
TGTGCCAGTAGTATAAACAGGCCCCTTGACTATGGCTACACCTTC
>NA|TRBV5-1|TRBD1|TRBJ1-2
CASSPNRQGFHGYTF
TGCGCCAGCAGCCCCAATCGACAGGGGTTCCATGGCTACACCTTC
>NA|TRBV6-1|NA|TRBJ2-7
CASSDHRGYEQYF
TGTGCCAGCAGTGACCATAGAGGCTACGAGCAGTACTTC
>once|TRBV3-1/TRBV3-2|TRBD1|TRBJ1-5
CASSQRRGGPSSQHF
TGTGCCAGCAGCCAAAGACGAGGGGGCCCTTCGTCCCAGCATTTT
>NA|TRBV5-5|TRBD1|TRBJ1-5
CASSAVRQGSNQPQHF
TGTGCCAGCAGCGCCGTGAGACAGGGAAGCAATCAGCCCCAGCATTTT
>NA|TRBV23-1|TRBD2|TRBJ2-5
CASSQSKRGQETQYF
TGCGCCAGCAGTCAATCGAAGCGGGGGCAAGAGACCCAGTACTTC
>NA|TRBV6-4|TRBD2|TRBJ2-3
CASSPTSGGAGAWLPQYF
TGTGCCAGCAGTCCGACTAGCGGGGGGGCCGGAGCCTGGTTACCGCAGTATTTT
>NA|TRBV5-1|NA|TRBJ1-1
CASSSGNTEAFF
TGCGCCAGCAGTTCGGGGAACACTGAAGCTTTCTTT
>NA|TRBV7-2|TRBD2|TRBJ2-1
CASSSLRGGYNEQFF
TGTGCCAGCAGCTCCTTGCGGGGGGGCTACAATGAGCAGTTCTTC
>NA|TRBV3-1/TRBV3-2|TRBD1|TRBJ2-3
CASSLVGQGSDTQYF
TGTGCCAGCAGTTTGGTCGGACAGGGCTCAGATACGCAGTATTTT
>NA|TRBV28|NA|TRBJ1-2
CASNTGGAKKRANYGYTF
TGTGCCAGCAATACCGGGGGGGCGAAAAAACGAGCTAACTATGGCTACACCTTC
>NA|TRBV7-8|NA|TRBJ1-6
CASSLGAARQSYNSPLHF
TGTGCCAGCAGCTTAGGCGCGGCCCGGCAGTCCTATAATTCACCCCTCCACTTT
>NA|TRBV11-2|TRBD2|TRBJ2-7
CASSLTGGANEQYF
TGTGCCAGCAGCTTGACGGGGGGGGCGAACGAGCAGTACTTC
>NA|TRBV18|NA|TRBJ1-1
CASSPDWGRQNTEAFF
TGTGCCAGCTCACCAGATTGGGGCCGGCAGAACACTGAAGCTTTCTTT
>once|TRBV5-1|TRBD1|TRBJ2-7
CASSLVGTGEYEQYF
TGCGCCAGCAGCTTGGTTGGGACAGGGGAATACGAGCAGTACTTC
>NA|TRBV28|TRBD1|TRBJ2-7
CASSSDRWAYEQYF
TGTGCCAGCAGTTCGGACAGGTGGGCCTACGAGCAGTACTTC
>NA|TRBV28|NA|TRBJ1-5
CASSSTSFKRNQPQHF
TGTGCCAGCAGTTCGACCTCATTTAAGCGGAATCAGCCCCAGCATTTT
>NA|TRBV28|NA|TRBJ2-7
CASSLGQDYEQYF
TGTGCCAGCAGTCTCGGACAAGATTACGAGCAGTACTTC
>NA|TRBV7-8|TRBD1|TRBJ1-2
CASSLTTGGFVYGYTF
TGTGCCAGCAGCTTAACAACAGGGGGATTTGTCTATGGCTACACCTTC
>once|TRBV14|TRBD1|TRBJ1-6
CASSQFTGGSPLHF
TGTGCCAGCAGCCAATTCACAGGGGGTTCACCCCTCCACTTT
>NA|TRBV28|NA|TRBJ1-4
CASSSPGATNMFF
TGTGCCAGCAGTTCCCCCGGTGCCACGAATATGTTTTTT
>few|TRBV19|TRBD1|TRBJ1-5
CASSFTGTGPYGNQPQHF
TGTGCCAGTAGTTTCACGGGGACAGGGCCGTATGGCAATCAGCCCCAGCATTTT
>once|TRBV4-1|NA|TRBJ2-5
CASSQRDQETQYF
TGCGCCAGCTCTCAGAGGGATCAAGAGACCCAGTACTTC